A single sample is the source of the 21 T cell receptor beta chains below, sequenced in a study of Graves' ophthalmopathy and Graves' hyperthyroidism. Amplified TCR beta CDR3 regions were obtained using RNA transcripts as template. First-round RT-PCR employed HTBI primers, with a second-round multiplex PCR after it. TCRdb re-called the multiplex PCR reads with MiXCR, one entry per CDR3 protein. The profile covers almost 400,000 distinct CDR3 sequences, with approximately 20% appearing a single time and 1.5% to 2% taken by the ten largest. Sequencing used peripheral blood. The receptors derive from a young woman with Graves' ophthalmopathy.

This clonotype was seen many times. The chain couples TRBV10-3 to TRBJ2-7; 15 bases align to TRBD2. The germline V gene has CDR1 ENHRY and CDR2 SYGVKD. The length of the CDR3 is 14 residues. V was pared by 11 bases and J by 6 bases, with 8 bases of the junction left unmatched. DNA of the CDR3: TGTGCCTCCAAGACGGGACTAGCGGGAGGCGAGCAGTACTTC. Translated: CASKTGLAGGEQYF.

There are many counts of this clonotype. The CDR3 nucleotides read TGTGCCAGCAGTTTACCGGGGGCTCGTTCCTACGAGCAGTACTTC. This gives the protein CASSLPGARSYEQYF. V usage is TRBV28 and J usage is TRBJ2-7; D may correspond to TRBD1 or TRBD2 (6 bases each). From germline, CDR1 is MDHEN and CDR2 SYDVKM. V was shortened by 2 bases and J by 1 base, with 12 bases between the two germline ends. This CDR3 has 15 residues.

The chain recombines TRBV6-2 or TRBV6-3 with TRBJ2-4; D gene uncertain. The V end lost 6 bases, the J end lost 0 bases, and 15 bases lay between the germline ends. The CDR3 runs to 16 residues. Germline V gene data show CDR1 as MNHEY and CDR2 as SVGEGT. CDR3 residues: CASSQRTVLAKNIQYF. Here the CDR3 DNA reads TGTGCCAGCAGCCAACGGACGGTACTAGCCAAAAACATTCAGTACTTC.

This clonotype was seen repeatedly, ten times or more. The chain recombines TRBV30 with TRBJ1-3, with D hard to call. Trimming took off 3 bases at V and 0 bases at J, with 6 bases between the two ends. Per germline, CDR1 GTSNPN and CDR2 SVGIG (reference sequence). The CDR3 is made up of 13 amino acids. The CDR3: CAWSPDSGNTIYF. CDR3 coding DNA: TGTGCCTGGAGCCCGGACTCTGGAAACACCATATATTTT.

In this sample, this clonotype turned up many times. The chain joins TRBV30 to TRBJ2-5; the D gene is possibly TRBD2 (6 bases). The V end was cut by 7 bases, the J end by 2 bases, with 17 bases between. This CDR3 is 14 amino acids long. Germline assignment: CDR1 GTSNPN and CDR2 SVGIG (reference sequence). The CDR3 nucleotides are TGTGCCTCCTCTGTGGGGGAGGTTCAAGAGACCCAGTACTTC. Translated: CASSVGEVQETQYF.

This clonotype was found many times. The chain is built from TRBV7-2 and TRBJ2-7; 9 bases line up with TRBD1. CDR3 length: 14 residues. V shed 5 bases and J 5 bases; nucleotides not matched to a gene: 7. CDR1 SGHTA and CDR2 FQGNSA come from the germline V gene. The CDR3 sequence: CASSHGTGRHEQYF. The CDR3 DNA reads TGTGCCAGCAGCCACGGGACAGGGCGACACGAGCAGTACTTC.

There are many counts of this clonotype. V is TRBV7-2 and J is TRBJ1-3; D gene ambiguous. This CDR3 comprises 15 residues. CDR1 is SGHTA, CDR2 FQGNSA, per germline. V was cut by 0 bases and J by 1 base, with 7 bases left in between. The CDR3 nucleotides read TGTGCCAGCAGCTTAGCGAGAGGATCTGGAAACACCATATATTTT. Translated, it gives CASSLARGSGNTIYF.

The sample holds many counts of this clonotype. The chain is built from TRBV5-5 and TRBJ1-2; 7 nucleotides line up with TRBD1. The CDR3 totals 13 residues. Germline CDR1 and CDR2: SGHKS and YYEKEE (reference sequence). V trimming: 4 bases; J trimming: 13 bases; junction bases outside the gene matches: 13. CDR3 coding DNA: TGTGCCAGCAGCCTCCAATCCGAGACAGGGCCCACCTTC. This sequence encodes CASSLQSETGPTF.

This clonotype showed up just a few times. The chain couples TRBV5-1 to TRBJ1-6, with a weak D call TRBD1 (6 bases). The V end was cut by 1 base, the J end by 6 bases, with 11 bases between. Germline V lookup: CDR1 SGHRS, CDR2 YFSETQ. The CDR3 totals 15 residues. The CDR3 loop reads CASSLLGGGNSPLHF. The CDR3 DNA reads as TGCGCCAGCAGCTTGTTAGGGGGGGGTAATTCACCCCTCCACTTT. The full variable domain, completed using reference TRBV5-1 and TRBJ1-6, is KAGVTQTPRYLIKTRGQQVTLSCSPISGHRSVSWYQQTPGQGLQFLFEYFSETQRNKGNFPGRFSGRQFSNSRSEMNVSTLELGDSALYLCASSLLGGGNSPLHFGNGTRLTVT.

The chain recombines TRBV12-3 or TRBV12-4 with TRBJ1-3; D gene unclear. The CDR3 contains 13 residues. V lost 8 bases and J 3 bases, leaving 11 bases between the germline ends. The CDR3 loop is CASLKGIGNTIYF. The CDR3 nucleotides are TGTGCCAGCCTAAAGGGAATTGGAAACACCATATATTTT.

This clonotype came up a few times. This may come from a read error, since a much larger clone is one base off. The rearrangement links TRBV6-1 to TRBJ1-1, with TRBD1 matching 7 bases. Germline CDR1 MNHNS, CDR2 SASEGT. The V segment lost 6 bases and the J segment 0 bases; nucleotides outside the gene matches: 4. This CDR3 is 14 amino acids long. The CDR3 nucleotides read TGTGCCAGCAGCAAGACAGGGTTGAACACTGAAGCTTTCTTT. The encoded protein is CASSKTGLNTEAFF.

This clonotype was detected ten times or more. The gene calls are TRBV28 and TRBJ2-5; D may be TRBD1 (5 bases). The CDR3 sequence is 14 residues long. Germline CDR1 is MDHEN and CDR2 is SYDVKM. The germline V and J ends were trimmed by 4 bases and 6 bases, with 15 bases remaining between them. Written as DNA, the CDR3 is TGTGCCAGCAGTTCGTTCGAATGGGGCAAGACCCAGTACTTC. This gives the protein CASSSFEWGKTQYF.

This sequence joins TRBV6-1 and TRBJ1-2; 10 bases are shared with TRBD1. The length of the CDR3 is 16 residues. Germline V gene sequence: CDR1 MNHNS, CDR2 SASEGT. J lost 3 bases, V lost 1 base, and 5 bases had no gene match. The CDR3 spells CASSEGGTGDDYGYTF. For the CDR3, the DNA is TGTGCCAGCAGTGAAGGGGGGACAGGGGACGACTATGGCTACACCTTC.

There are many counts of this clonotype. J is TRBJ2-7 and V is TRBV3-1; no reliable D call. This CDR3 is 15 amino acids long. V gave up 0 bases and J gave up 7 bases, with 16 bases separating them. From germline, CDR1 is LGHDT and CDR2 YNNKEL (reference sequence). CDR3 DNA sequence: TGTGCCAGCAGCCAAGAGAGGCTGAGATCTCGGGAGCAGTACTTC. It is translated as CASSQERLRSREQYF.

There are many counts of this clonotype. The rearrangement uses TRBV19 and TRBJ2-7; D gene unclear. Germline V gives CDR1 LNHDA, CDR2 SQIVND (reference sequence). The CDR3 consists of 14 residues. The V gene lost 0 bases and the J gene lost 0 bases, with 6 bases spanning the gap. CDR3 residues: CASSIDGSSYEQYF. The CDR3 DNA is TGTGCCAGTAGTATAGATGGCAGCTCCTACGAGCAGTACTTC.

This clonotype was observed at least ten times. V gene TRBV28 combines with J gene TRBJ2-7; possible D gene TRBD1, 6 bases. Trimming took off 11 bases at V and 6 bases at J, with 14 bases between the two ends. This CDR3 has 11 amino acids. CDR1 is MDHEN and CDR2 is SYDVKM in the germline V gene. For the CDR3, the DNA is TGTGCCGGGCAGGGCAGGGGCGAGCAGTACTTC. It specifies CAGQGRGEQYF. Supplemented by reference TRBV28 and TRBJ2-7, the full variable domain reads DVKVTQSSRYLVKRTGEKVFLECVQDMDHENMFWYRQDPGLGLRLIYFSYDVKMKEKGDIPEGYSVSREKKERFSLILESASTNQTSMYLCAGQGRGEQYFGPGTRLTVT.

The chain carries TRBV27 and TRBJ2-7; 8 bases are shared with TRBD1. Germline V gene sequence: CDR1 MNHEY, CDR2 SMNVEV (reference sequence). This CDR3 spans 15 amino acids. V shed 5 bases and J 5 bases; nucleotides not matched to a gene: 11. The CDR3 DNA reads as TGTGCCAGCAGTAGCCTCCGGACAGGGTTCCACGAGCAGTACTTC. Protein product: CASSSLRTGFHEQYF.

This clonotype was picked up many times. V gene TRBV20-1 combines with J gene TRBJ1-1, with 12 bases matching TRBD1. Trimming cost V 3 bases and J 7 bases; bases outside gene matches: 6. Germline V gives CDR1 DFQATT, CDR2 SNEGSKA (reference sequence). This CDR3 spans 14 amino acids. In DNA, the CDR3 is TGCAGTGCTAGGGGACAGGGGGCCATTGGTGAAGCTTTCTTT. As protein: CSARGQGAIGEAFF.

This clonotype was seen more than once but under ten times. Being one base from a much bigger clone, this may be a read error. The V gene is TRBV27, the J gene TRBJ2-1; tentatively, D is TRBD2 (6 bases). V was cut by 8 bases and J by 0 bases, with 14 bases left in between. The germline V gene has CDR1 MNHEY and CDR2 SMNVEV (reference sequence). This CDR3 contains 15 residues. The CDR3 spells CASGLAGSSYNEQFF. For the CDR3, the DNA is TGTGCCAGCGGACTCGCGGGATCCTCCTACAATGAGCAGTTCTTC.

This clonotype was seen many times. One end of the junction fails to match germline, which may point to a read error. The chain has TRBV6-5 and TRBJ2-7; the D gene is possibly TRBD2 (7 bases). This CDR3 region has 15 residues. Germline CDR1 MNHEY, CDR2 SVGAGI. The CDR3 here is CASSFQGRGTYGQYF. DNA for the CDR3: TGTGCCAGCAGTTTCCAGGGGAGGGGGACCTACGGGCAGTACTTC.

This clonotype was seen only a few times. The V and J genes are TRBV27 and TRBJ2-5; D is perhaps TRBD1 (5 bases). CDR1 MNHEY and CDR2 SMNVEV come from the germline V gene (reference sequence). This CDR3 comprises 14 residues. The germline V and J ends were trimmed by 8 bases and 0 bases, with 13 bases remaining between them. CDR3 sequence: CASSETVYQETQYF. CDR3 sequence (DNA): TGTGCCAGCTCCGAGACAGTGTACCAAGAGACCCAGTACTTC.